This entry lists 29 T cell receptor beta chains sequenced from one sample in a study of cytomegalovirus exposure and HLA in healthy donors. The assay was immunoSEQ multiplex PCR, and TCRdb's table has in-frame clones only and misses some. The sample records approximately 70,000 clones, 85% to 95% being singletons. Sequencing input: PBMCs. The receptors stem from a woman aged 18-29 years in good health and CMV-seronegative.

This chain connects TRBV5-1 to TRBJ1-4; D not resolved. This CDR3 is 16 amino acids long. Germline V gene sequence: CDR1 SGHRS, CDR2 YFSETQ. The V end was cut by 3 bases, the J end by 0 bases, with 12 bases between. The CDR3 DNA sequence: TGCGCCAGCAGCTCTATGGGCAGTGCAACTAATGAAAAACTGTTTTTT. Translating it yields CASSSMGSATNEKLFF.

With regard to this clone: The sample has other DNA sequences that encode this CDR3 too. The chain employs TRBV30 and TRBJ1-5; D is ambiguous. V dropped 0 bases and J dropped 2 bases, with 5 bases sitting between them. Germline V gene data show CDR1 as GTSNPN and CDR2 as SVGIG (reference sequence). The CDR3 runs 13 residues. This CDR3 reads CAWSVRGNQPQHF. The DNA for the CDR3 is TGTGCCTGGAGTGTACGGGGCAATCAGCCCCAGCATTTT. Using reference TRBV30 and TRBJ1-5 for the parts outside the CDR3, the full variable domain is SQTIHQWPATLVQPVGSPLSLECTVEGTSNPNLYWYRQAAGRGLQLLFYSVGIGQISSEVPQNLSASRPQDRQFILSSKKLLLSDSGFYLCAWSVRGNQPQHFGDGTRLSIL.

The rearrangement joins TRBV7-2 to TRBJ1-3; 9 bases map to TRBD1. The germline gives CDR1 SGHTA, CDR2 FQGNSA. The trim removed 2 bases at V and 4 bases at J, leaving 6 bases unmatched. This CDR3 has 16 residues. CDR3 DNA sequence: TGTGCCAGCAGCTTATACGGGACAGGGATAGGAAACACCATATATTTT. Residues: CASSLYGTGIGNTIYF.

The rearrangement links TRBV5-6 to TRBJ2-7; the D is unclear. With 2 bases removed from V and 0 bases from J, the gap between germline ends came to 15 bases. The CDR3 covers 16 residues. Germline V CDR1 and CDR2: SGHDT, YYEEEE. The CDR3 is CASSFSSELHSYEQYF. DNA for the CDR3: TGTGCCAGCAGCTTTTCTTCGGAGTTACACTCCTACGAGCAGTACTTC.

The chain is built from TRBV18 and TRBJ1-1; perhaps TRBD1 as D (5 bases). Germline CDR1 reads KGHSH; CDR2 reads LQKENI. There are 13 residues in the CDR3. With 8 bases removed from V and 8 bases from J, the gap between germline ends came to 18 bases. The CDR3 DNA reads TGTGCCAGCCAAGGGCAGGGCTCCCGGGAAGCTTTCTTT. Amino acid sequence: CASQGQGSREAFF.

The chain is built from TRBV5-6 and TRBJ1-1; 9 bases are a match to TRBD1. Trimming took 0 bases from V and 10 from J; bases not matched to a gene: 4. Germline values: CDR1 SGHDT, CDR2 YYEEEE. This CDR3 has 13 residues. This CDR3 is CASSLAGQGRAFF. In nucleotides, the CDR3 is TGTGCCAGCAGCTTGGCCGGACAGGGGAGAGCTTTCTTT.

This clone was found once. This rearrangement joins TRBV15 to TRBJ2-7, with 7 bases matching TRBD1. V lost 2 bases, J lost 0 bases, and 7 bases stayed unmatched. Germline loops: CDR1 LNHNV, CDR2 YYDKDF (reference sequence). The CDR3 extends over 16 amino acids. The CDR3 bases are TGTGCCACCAGCAGAACATCCAGGGACAGCTCCTACGAGCAGTACTTC. Amino acids: CATSRTSRDSSYEQYF.

The CDR3 protein is CASSDPRGYNEKLFF. DNA for the CDR3: TGTGCCAGCAGTGACCCCAGGGGTTATAATGAAAAACTGTTTTTT. The chain links TRBV28 to TRBJ1-4, with a possible D match to TRBD1 (6 bases). V was trimmed by 5 bases and J by 4 bases, leaving 14 bases between them. This CDR3 is built from 15 residues. Germline values: CDR1 MDHEN, CDR2 SYDVKM.

CDR3 amino acids: CASSLVGAEQYF. The CDR3, as DNA: TGTGCCAGCAGCTTAGTGGGGGCCGAGCAGTACTTC. The V call is TRBV7-2, the J call TRBJ2-7; perhaps TRBD1 as D (6 bases). The V end was cut by 1 base, the J end by 6 bases, with 7 bases between. This CDR3 is built from 12 residues. Germline V gene lookup returns CDR1 SGHTA and CDR2 FQGNSA.

This clone was seen just once. This chain uses TRBV9 with TRBJ2-3, with D possibly being TRBD2 (5 bases). CDR3 length: 13 amino acids. Germline V gene lookup returns CDR1 SGDLS and CDR2 YYNGEE. The ends were cut back, 3 bases at V and 1 base at J, with 6 bases in the middle. The CDR3 sequence: CASSAGGTDTQYF. CDR3 nucleotide sequence: TGTGCCAGCAGCGCCGGGGGCACAGATACGCAGTATTTT.

The sample holds one count of this clone. This chain joins TRBV9 and TRBJ1-2; the D gene is possibly TRBD1 (5 bases). Trimming cost V 4 bases and J 6 bases, with 13 bases left between them. In germline, CDR1 is SGDLS, CDR2 YYNGEE. This CDR3 has 13 residues. For the CDR3, the DNA is TGTGCCAGCAGCCCAGATCAGGGTAATGGCTACACCTTC. The encoded protein is CASSPDQGNGYTF.

The V and J genes are TRBV19 and TRBJ1-4; D is ambiguous. CDR3 length: 18 residues. V lost 6 bases and J 4 bases, leaving 24 bases between the germline ends. Germline V lookup: CDR1 LNHDA, CDR2 SQIVND (reference sequence). CDR3 nucleotides: TGTGCCAGTAGCCCCCGGCCCCGGGGAAACGAACTTAATGAAAAACTGTTTTTT. Protein sequence: CASSPRPRGNELNEKLFF.

The chain couples TRBV18 to TRBJ1-6; 11 bases match TRBD1. The CDR3 extends over 17 amino acids. V was clipped by 3 bases and J by 6 bases; unmatched bases: 7. Germline V gives CDR1 KGHSH, CDR2 LQKENI. CDR3 DNA sequence: TGTGCCAGCTCACCCCTCGGACAGGGGGCCGGTAATTCACCCCTCCACTTT. Its protein product is CASSPLGQGAGNSPLHF.

This chain links TRBV13 with TRBJ1-4; no firm D call. The germline CDR1 and CDR2 sequences are PRHDT and FYEKMQ (reference sequence). With 4 bases removed from V and 7 bases from J, the gap between germline ends came to 13 bases. The CDR3 is 14 amino acids. Here the CDR3 DNA reads TGTGCCAGCAGCTCCCGGGGTGCTGGTGAAAAACTGTTTTTT. It is translated as CASSSRGAGEKLFF.

This sequence joins TRBV19 and TRBJ1-1; D unclear. V was shortened by 3 bases and J by 0 bases, with 5 bases between the two germline ends. Germline V gene lookup returns CDR1 LNHDA and CDR2 SQIVND (reference sequence). The CDR3 is 13 amino acids. The CDR3 here is CASSIRVNTEAFF. Here the CDR3 DNA reads TGTGCCAGTAGTATTCGGGTGAACACTGAAGCTTTCTTT.

The chain is built from TRBV7-9 and TRBJ2-7; D remains ambiguous. Germline V gives CDR1 SEHNR, CDR2 FQNEAQ (reference sequence). Trimming took off 0 bases at V and 2 bases at J, with 11 bases between the two ends. The CDR3 extends over 15 amino acids. The CDR3 is CASSLAGSLTYEQYF. Here the CDR3 DNA reads TGTGCCAGCAGCTTAGCGGGCAGTCTAACCTACGAGCAGTACTTC.

The chain is built from TRBV6-5 and TRBJ2-3; D unresolved. The V end was cut by 6 bases, the J end by 5 bases, with 9 bases between. The germline gives CDR1 MNHEY, CDR2 SVGAGI. This CDR3 is built from 12 residues. The CDR3 loop reads CASSLSRDTQYF. CDR3 nucleotide sequence: TGTGCCAGCAGCCTTAGTAGAGATACGCAGTATTTT.

This chain connects TRBV7-7 to TRBJ2-2; TRBD2 is a possible D gene (6 bases). The CDR3 has 12 amino acids. Germline CDR1 reads SSHAT; CDR2 reads FNYEAQ (reference sequence). The CDR3 is CALRGGTGELFF. CDR3 nucleotides: TGTGCTCTACGGGGAGGCACCGGGGAGCTGTTTTTT.

The V and J genes are TRBV6-5 and TRBJ1-6, with a tentative D call TRBD1 (6 bases). Germline values: CDR1 MNHEY, CDR2 SVGAGI. V was trimmed by 4 bases and J by 7 bases, leaving 11 bases between them. This CDR3 contains 14 residues. DNA of the CDR3: TGTGCCAGCAGTTCTACAGGGAACAATTCACCCCTCCACTTT. The encoded protein is CASSSTGNNSPLHF.

The V gene is TRBV4-1, the J gene TRBJ2-1; possibly TRBD2 for D (5 bases). V lost 2 bases to trimming and J lost 3 bases, with 11 bases between them. This CDR3 contains 15 residues. Germline-derived CDR1 and CDR2 are MGHRA and YSYEKL. The CDR3 DNA is TGCGCCAGCAGCCAAACGGGGAACATCTACAATGAGCAGTTCTTC. It is translated as CASSQTGNIYNEQFF.

The chain joins TRBV6-5 to TRBJ1-4, with 7 bases lining up with TRBD1. CDR3 length equals 13 residues. Per the germline V gene, CDR1 is MNHEY and CDR2 is SVGAGI. V dropped 5 bases and J dropped 15; count of bases not matched to a gene: 12. As DNA, the CDR3 is TGTGCCAGCAGTGACAGGGTTGGCTTCGGGGTGTTTTTT. It translates to CASSDRVGFGVFF.

The chain has TRBV5-1 and TRBJ1-1, with TRBD1 matching over 8 bases. From germline, CDR1 is SGHRS and CDR2 YFSETQ. Unmatched junction bases numbered 1, after V lost 0 bases and J lost 3 bases. CDR3 length: 14 residues. CDR3 nucleotides: TGCGCCAGCAGCTTGGGACAGGGGTACACTGAAGCTTTCTTT. It specifies CASSLGQGYTEAFF.

The chain carries TRBV19 and TRBJ2-2, with TRBD1 identical over 7 bases. V shed 3 bases, J shed 6 bases, and the junction held 13 bases outside the gene matches. Germline lookup yields CDR1 LNHDA and CDR2 SQIVND (reference sequence). The CDR3 totals 17 residues. Written as DNA, the CDR3 is TGTGCCAGTAGTATTATGACCGGGACAGCCCTTCCCGGGGAGCTGTTTTTT. This translates into CASSIMTGTALPGELFF.

V usage is TRBV9 and J usage is TRBJ1-2, with D tentatively TRBD1 (6 bases). Germline-derived CDR1 and CDR2 are SGDLS and YYNGEE. The CDR3 covers 14 residues. Trimming cost V 0 bases and J 4 bases, with 10 bases left between them. The CDR3, as DNA: TGTGCCAGCAGCGTAGAAGGCAGGGGCTATGGCTACACCTTC. Translated, it gives CASSVEGRGYGYTF.

This clone has a handful of counts. Here the CDR3 DNA reads TGCGCCAGCAGCTTGCAGGGTTCAACTGGAAACACCATATATTTT. Protein sequence: CASSLQGSTGNTIYF. The chain recombines TRBV5-1 with TRBJ1-3, with D tentatively TRBD1 (5 bases). The V end was cut by 1 base, the J end by 2 bases, with 10 bases between. Germline V gene data show CDR1 as SGHRS and CDR2 as YFSETQ. The CDR3 loop spans 15 amino acids.

The chain carries TRBV19 and TRBJ2-1; 10 nucleotides match TRBD2. The germline V gene has CDR1 LNHDA and CDR2 SQIVND (reference sequence). V trimming: 3 bases; J trimming: 6 bases; junction bases outside the gene matches: 5. The length of the CDR3 is 15 residues. CDR3 DNA: TGTGCCAGTAGTATCGGTAGCGGGGGGTTCAATGAGCAGTTCTTC. Its protein product is CASSIGSGGFNEQFF.

This clone has more than one count but fewer than ten. This sample also contains other DNA sequences that code for the same CDR3. This rearrangement joins TRBV30 to TRBJ2-2, with 10 bases identical to TRBD1. CDR1 is GTSNPN, CDR2 SVGIG, per germline (reference sequence). V trimming: 2 bases; J trimming: 8 bases; junction bases outside the gene matches: 2. This CDR3 has 13 residues. CDR3 bases: TGTGCCTGGAGTCGACAGGGGGCAGGGGAGCTGTTTTTT. Residues: CAWSRQGAGELFF.

The V gene is TRBV14, the J gene TRBJ1-2; D might be TRBD1 (5 bases). CDR1 is SGHDN and CDR2 is FVKESK in the germline V gene. V shed 1 base and J shed 2 bases, with 5 bases lying between them. The length of the CDR3 is 13 residues. CDR3 nucleotide sequence: TGTGCCAGCAGCCAAGGACAGAACTATGGCTACACCTTC. Its translation: CASSQGQNYGYTF.

V gene TRBV9 combines with J gene TRBJ2-2, with D perhaps TRBD1 (6 bases). CDR1 and CDR2 (germline): SGDLS, YYNGEE. The ends were cut back, 0 bases at V and 6 bases at J, with 12 bases in the middle. CDR3 length: 15 residues. CDR3 protein: CASSVDAGVAGELFF. Written as DNA, the CDR3 is TGTGCCAGCAGCGTAGATGCAGGGGTGGCCGGGGAGCTGTTTTTT. Full variable domain (rest looked up from reference TRBV9 and TRBJ2-2): DSGVTQTPKHLITATGQRVTLRCSPRSGDLSVYWYQQSLDQGLQFLIQYYNGEERAKGNILERFSAQQFPDLHSELNLSSLELGDSALYFCASSVDAGVAGELFFGEGSRLTVL.